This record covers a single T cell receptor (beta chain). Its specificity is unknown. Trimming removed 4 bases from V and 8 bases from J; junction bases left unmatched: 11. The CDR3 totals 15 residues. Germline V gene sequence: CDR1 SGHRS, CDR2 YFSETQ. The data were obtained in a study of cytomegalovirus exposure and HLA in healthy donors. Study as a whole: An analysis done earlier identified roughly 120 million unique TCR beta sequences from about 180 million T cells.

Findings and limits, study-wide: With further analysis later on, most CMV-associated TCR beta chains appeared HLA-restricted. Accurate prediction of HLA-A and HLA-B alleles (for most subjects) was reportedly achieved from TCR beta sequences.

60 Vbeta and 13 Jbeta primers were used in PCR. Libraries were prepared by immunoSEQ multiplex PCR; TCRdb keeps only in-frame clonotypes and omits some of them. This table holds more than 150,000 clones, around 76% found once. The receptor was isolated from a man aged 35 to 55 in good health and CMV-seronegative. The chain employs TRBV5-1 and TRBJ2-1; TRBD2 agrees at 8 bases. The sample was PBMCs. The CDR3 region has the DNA TGCGCCAGCAGCCACGCTAGCGGGCCGAGTGATGAGCAGTTCTTC. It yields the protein CASSHASGPSDEQFF.